The entry below describes one TCR beta chain. The data originate from a study of cytomegalovirus exposure and HLA in healthy donors. Using immunoSEQ multiplex PCR, the repertoire was profiled, and TCRdb retains in-frame clones only, with some absent. The data contain some 150,000 clones, around 90% of them singletons. This CDR3 comprises 15 residues. Trimming left V 3 bases short and J 4 bases short, with 15 bases between. Germline lookup yields CDR1 MNHNS and CDR2 SASEGT. The V and J genes are TRBV6-1 and TRBJ2-5, with D perhaps TRBD1 (5 bases). The sequencing input was PBMCs. This clonotype originated in a woman between 18 and 30 years old in good health and CMV-seropositive. For the CDR3, the DNA is TGTGCCAGCAGTGATGTAGGGGTGGGTATAGAGACCCAGTACTTC. It encodes CASSDVGVGIETQYF.